This T cell receptor (beta chain) appears in the sequencing data of a study of radiation and T cells in renal cell carcinoma. For the study at large: Nephrectomy followed 15 Gy stereotactic body radiation by 4 weeks. General study findings and limits: Without pretreatment biopsies, baseline tumor clonotype presence was undetermined. In blood, top tumor clones expanded by 2 weeks, shrinking by 4.

CDR3 size: 14 residues. Germline CDR1 MGHDK, CDR2 SYGVNS. Trimming removed 2 bases from V and 9 bases from J; junction bases left unmatched: 6. Documented time point: blood 2 weeks post-SBRT. Treatment given: 15 Gy SBRT to primary tumor, nephrectomy 4 weeks later. Serial blood draws occurred at baseline and 2 and 4 weeks post-SBRT. Clones were sequenced by immunoSEQ multiplex PCR, and TCRdb holds only the in-frame ones, with some missing. This sample has 150,000 or so clones; approximately 90% occur once, and the top ten carry about an eighth. About this clone: The antigen is undetermined.

The J gene is TRBJ1-3, the V gene TRBV25-1, with 8 bases that match TRBD1. This sequence originates from a woman between 50 and 59 years old with renal cell carcinoma. The sample here was blood, taken from a patient whose treatment included radiotherapy and nephrectomy. CDR3 region: CASSEDRGRTTIYF. CDR3 nucleotides: TGTGCCAGCAGTGAAGACAGGGGTAGGACCACCATATATTTT.